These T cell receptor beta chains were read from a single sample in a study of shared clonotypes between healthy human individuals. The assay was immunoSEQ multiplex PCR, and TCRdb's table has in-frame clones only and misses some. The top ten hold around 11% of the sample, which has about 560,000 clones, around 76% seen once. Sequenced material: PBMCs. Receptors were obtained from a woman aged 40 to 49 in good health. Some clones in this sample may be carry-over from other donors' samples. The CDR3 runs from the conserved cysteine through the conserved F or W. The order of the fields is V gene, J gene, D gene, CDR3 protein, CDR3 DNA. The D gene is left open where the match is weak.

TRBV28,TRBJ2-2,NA,CASSYTGPNNAGELFF,TGTGCCAGCAGCTACACAGGTCCCAACAATGCCGGGGAGCTGTTTTTT
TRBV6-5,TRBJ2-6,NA,CASTSGANVLTF,TGTGCCAGCACCTCTGGGGCCAACGTCCTGACTTTC
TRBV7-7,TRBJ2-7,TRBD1,CASSQGQGGWQYF,TGTGCTAGCAGCCAAGGACAGGGGGGTTGGCAGTACTTC
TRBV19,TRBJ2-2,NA,CASSMRGTITGELFF,TGTGCCAGCAGTATGAGGGGGACGATCACCGGGGAGCTGTTTTTT
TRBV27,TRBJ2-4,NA,CASSLSLETKNIQYF,TGTGCCAGCAGTTTATCGCTGGAAACTAAAAACATTCAGTACTTC
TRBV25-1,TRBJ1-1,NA,CASSEYSNTEAFF,TGTGCCAGCAGTGAATATAGCAACACTGAAGCTTTCTTT
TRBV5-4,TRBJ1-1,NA,CASSTGRDTEAFF,TGTGCCAGCAGCACGGGTAGGGACACTGAAGCTTTCTTT
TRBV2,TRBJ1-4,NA,CAMGQDATNEKLFF,TGTGCCATGGGGCAGGACGCAACTAATGAAAAACTGTTTTTT
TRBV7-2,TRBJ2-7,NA,CASSSSSGLPYEQYF,TGTGCCAGCAGCTCGAGCTCGGGACTCCCATACGAGCAGTACTTC
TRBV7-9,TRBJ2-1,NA,CASSLKVNEQFF,TGTGCCAGCAGCTTAAAGGTGAATGAGCAGTTCTTC
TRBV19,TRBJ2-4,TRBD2,CASRPAGEKKNIQYF,TGTGCCAGTAGACCCGCGGGAGAGAAAAAAAACATTCAGTACTTC